This T cell receptor (beta chain) was profiled in a study of cytomegalovirus exposure and HLA in healthy donors. As concerns this clone: Its antigen is as yet unknown.

Use of 60 Vbeta and 13 Jbeta primers characterized the PCR. Profiled with immunoSEQ multiplex PCR; TCRdb holds only in-frame clones, not every one. The sample has 95,000 to 150,000 clones; more than 60% are singletons. Study-wide results and limits: Cytomegalovirus status, reportedly, was diagnosed with high specificity and sensitivity by the classifier.

With 4 bases removed from V and 10 bases from J, the gap between germline ends came to 13 bases. Per germline, CDR1 SNHLY and CDR2 FYNNEI. This CDR3 is built from 12 residues. The receptor was isolated from a man between 25 and 39 years old in good health and CMV-seronegative. The specimen was PBMCs. The gene calls are TRBV2 and TRBJ1-1; D might be TRBD1 (5 bases). In DNA, the CDR3 is TGTGCCAGCAGTGGGGAGGGGCGGAGAGCTTTCTTT. Its protein product is CASSGEGRRAFF.